This TCR beta chain appears in the sequencing data of a study of low-dose radiotherapy and immunotherapy resistance in tumors. In the study overall: Cohort 1 was treated with 0.5 Gy per fraction at 2-week intervals, amounting to 6.5 Gy overall.

This clonotype has at least ten counts. Time point defined: before trial treatment. The V end was cut by 5 bases, the J end by 1 base, with 11 bases between. The CDR3 spans 14 residues. CDR1 is KGHSH and CDR2 is LQKENI in the germline V gene. TRAV- and TRBV-specific primers primed first-strand cDNA, covering alpha and beta chains. TCR amplification involved around 22 PCR cycles with a constant-region primer and V-primer adapter. MiXCR was run by TCRdb on the reads, yielding one entry per CDR3 protein. The table lists tens of thousands of distinct CDR3 sequences, about a quarter of them singletons. The chain links TRBV18 to TRBJ1-1, with no clear D. The clonotype was recovered from a male donor with rectosigmoid adenocarcinoma. The sequenced sample was PBMCs, obtained before treatment. This chain's CDR3 is CASSIRRPNTEAFF. The CDR3 nucleotides are TGTGCCAGCTCAATCAGGAGACCGAACACTGAAGCTTTCTTT.